This T cell receptor beta chain is drawn from a study of blood T cell repertoires in COVID-19. Germline lookup yields CDR1 SGHTA and CDR2 FQGNSA. V trimming: 4 bases; J trimming: 0 bases; junction bases outside the gene matches: 4. This CDR3 is 15 amino acids long. The assay was immunoSEQ multiplex PCR, and TCRdb's table has in-frame clones only and misses some. This table has fewer than 300,000 clones, about 90% appearing once. This chain joins TRBV7-2 and TRBJ2-7; 9 bases match TRBD1. The source of this sequence is a person aged 18-29 years with COVID-19, enrolled during active disease. The sample was peripheral blood. The CDR3 bases are TGTGCCAGCAGCTCCGGGACAGGGAACTCCTACGAGCAGTACTTC. Amino acid sequence: CASSSGTGNSYEQYF. Filled out from reference TRBV7-2 and TRBJ2-7, the complete variable domain reads GAGVSQSPSNKVTEKGKDVELRCDPISGHTALYWYRQSLGQGLEFLIYFQGNSAPDKSGLPSDRFSAERTGGSVSTLTIQRTQQEDSAVYLCASSSGTGNSYEQYFGPGTRLTVT.